The 28 T cell receptor beta chains below come from one sample, sequenced in a study of blood T cell repertoires in COVID-19. Some clones are missing from TCRdb's copy, which holds only in-frame ones; the method was immunoSEQ multiplex PCR. The table shows some 390,000 clones, with 89% occurring only once. The specimen was PBMCs or T cells enriched from blood (not recorded which). These receptors were taken from a woman in her 30s who had recovered from COVID-19.

This chain links TRBV29-1 with TRBJ1-2, with 7 bases aligning to TRBD1. V lost 3 bases, J lost 6 bases, and 4 bases stayed unmatched. The CDR3 totals 12 residues. CDR1 and CDR2 (germline): SQVTM, ANQGSEA. The DNA for the CDR3 is TGCAGCGTTGAGGGACAGAGGGATGGCTACACCTTC. This translates into CSVEGQRDGYTF.

The rearrangement links TRBV18 to TRBJ2-1; possible D gene TRBD1, 5 bases. The CDR3 spans 14 residues. Per the germline V gene, CDR1 is KGHSH and CDR2 is LQKENI. Trimming cost V 1 base and J 4 bases, with 8 bases left between them. CDR3 bases: TGTGCCAGCTCACCACTCGACAGATACAATGAGCAGTTCTTC. The encoded protein is CASSPLDRYNEQFF.

The gene calls are TRBV28 and TRBJ2-7; unclear D gene. The CDR3 consists of 15 residues. V lost 7 bases and J lost 6, with 22 bases in between. In germline, CDR1 is MDHEN, CDR2 SYDVKM. CDR3 DNA: TGTGCCAGCACCCCGACTGGCAGAGCACTGGGCGAGCAGTACTTC. Translated: CASTPTGRALGEQYF. The variable domain in full, with the rest retrieved from reference TRBV28 and TRBJ2-7, is DVKVTQSSRYLVKRTGEKVFLECVQDMDHENMFWYRQDPGLGLRLIYFSYDVKMKEKGDIPEGYSVSREKKERFSLILESASTNQTSMYLCASTPTGRALGEQYFGPGTRLTVT.

This chain joins TRBV24-1 and TRBJ2-2; 7 bases match TRBD1. CDR1 and CDR2 from the germline V gene are KGHDR and SFDVKD. J gave up 3 bases and V 4 bases, and 1 base lay outside the gene matches. There are 14 residues in the CDR3. CDR3 loop: CATSEGTDTGELFF. The CDR3 nucleotides read TGTGCCACCAGTGAAGGGACAGACACCGGGGAGCTGTTTTTT.

V gene TRBV6-6 combines with J gene TRBJ1-2; TRBD1 is a possible D gene (5 bases). V lost 2 bases and J 0 bases, leaving 10 bases between the germline ends. The length of the CDR3 is 15 residues. CDR1 is MNHNY and CDR2 is SVGAGI in the germline V gene (reference sequence). The CDR3 reads CASSYAGMANYGYTF. CDR3 in DNA: TGTGCCAGCAGTTACGCAGGGATGGCTAACTATGGCTACACCTTC.

The sample holds one count of this clone. The chain uses TRBV5-1 and TRBJ1-2, with 7 bases that match TRBD1. This CDR3 contains 13 residues. CDR1 SGHRS and CDR2 YFSETQ come from the germline V gene. V shed 4 bases and J 4 bases; nucleotides not matched to a gene: 4. CDR3 DNA: TGCGCCAGCAGCACAGGGACAGCCTATGGCTACACCTTC. It codes for CASSTGTAYGYTF.

This chain connects TRBV12-3 or TRBV12-4 to TRBJ1-2; D is unresolved. Trimming removed 1 base from V and 8 bases from J, with 11 bases in between. This CDR3 spans 13 amino acids. The CDR3 sequence: CASSLGDMQGYTF. CDR3 nucleotide sequence: TGTGCCAGCAGTTTAGGCGACATGCAGGGCTACACCTTC.

This clone was seen a handful of times. CDR3 amino acids: CASSSITGLWLNQPQHF. CDR3 nucleotide sequence: TGTGCCAGTAGCTCTATAACGGGACTTTGGTTAAATCAGCCCCAGCATTTT. V usage is TRBV19 and J usage is TRBJ1-5; D is perhaps TRBD1 (5 bases). The CDR3 is made up of 17 amino acids. V was pared by 6 bases and J by 4 bases, with 22 bases between. Germline V gene data show CDR1 as LNHDA and CDR2 as SQIVND (reference sequence).

This clone was recorded once. The chain employs TRBV5-1 and TRBJ1-1, with 10 positions matching TRBD1. V lost 3 bases to trimming and J lost 4 bases; unmatched junction nucleotides: 6. This CDR3 comprises 15 residues. CDR1 is SGHRS, CDR2 YFSETQ, per germline. DNA for the CDR3: TGCGCCAGCAGCTGGCGGACAGGGGGAGGCACTGAAGCTTTCTTT. Translation gives CASSWRTGGGTEAFF.

The rearrangement joins TRBV7-9 to TRBJ2-3, with TRBD1 as a possible D gene (6 bases). V shed 5 bases and J shed 1 base, with 16 bases lying between them. The germline V gene has CDR1 SEHNR and CDR2 FQNEAQ (reference sequence). The CDR3 is 16 residues long. The CDR3 region has the DNA TGTGCCAGCAGCCCGGACAGAGAAAGACGCACAGATACGCAGTATTTT. Amino acids: CASSPDRERRTDTQYF.

The rearrangement uses TRBV24-1 and TRBJ2-1; 10 bases are a match to TRBD2. The junction had 20 bases not matched to a gene; V was cut back by 4 bases and J by 6 bases. The CDR3 extends over 20 amino acids. Germline lookup yields CDR1 KGHDR and CDR2 SFDVKD. The DNA for the CDR3 is TGTGCCACCAGTGACCCCCGGGCTAGCGGGGGATTCAGCAAACTCAATGAGCAGTTCTTC. Translated: CATSDPRASGGFSKLNEQFF.

In this sample, this clone turned up once. This chain links TRBV5-6 with TRBJ1-4; no definite D call. This CDR3 contains 14 residues. Trimming took off 4 bases at V and 7 bases at J, with 14 bases between the two ends. The germline V gene encodes CDR1 SGHDT and CDR2 YYEEEE. For the CDR3, the DNA is TGTGCCAGCAGCCGGCCGATATCAGGTGAAAAACTGTTTTTT. It codes for CASSRPISGEKLFF.

The table lists this clone with a count of one. The chain is built from TRBV12-5 and TRBJ2-1; 7 bases match TRBD1. The CDR3 is made up of 16 amino acids. The V segment lost 2 bases and the J segment 0 bases; nucleotides outside the gene matches: 4. Germline V gene sequence: CDR1 LGHNT, CDR2 FRNRAP. CDR3 nucleotide sequence: TGTGCTAGTGGTTTGCGACAGGGCTTCTCCTACAATGAGCAGTTCTTC. As protein: CASGLRQGFSYNEQFF.

By sample fraction, this clone is medium-sized (0.01 to 0.1%). This rearrangement joins TRBV6-4 to TRBJ2-3; TRBD2 matches at 13 bases. CDR3 length: 15 residues. Trimming took 6 bases from V and 4 from J; bases not matched to a gene: 4. Germline CDR1 and CDR2: MRHNA and SNTAGT. The CDR3 loop is CASSRLAGGADTQYF. CDR3 sequence (DNA): TGTGCCAGCAGCCGACTAGCGGGGGGCGCAGATACGCAGTATTTT.

This sequence joins TRBV5-1 and TRBJ1-6, with unresolved D. Germline CDR1 reads SGHRS; CDR2 reads YFSETQ. The V gene lost 0 bases and the J gene lost 7 bases, with 5 bases spanning the gap. The CDR3 is 13 residues long. CDR3 sequence reads: CASSLAGNSPLHF. For the CDR3, the DNA is TGCGCCAGCAGCTTGGCGGGGAATTCACCCCTCCACTTT.

The chain employs TRBV19 and TRBJ2-7; possibly TRBD2 for D (6 bases). Germline V gives CDR1 LNHDA, CDR2 SQIVND (reference sequence). This CDR3 is built from 14 residues. Trimming cost V 7 bases and J 0 bases, with 13 bases left between them. CDR3 DNA sequence: TGTGCCAGTAACCCTTCGGGACTCTCCTACGAGCAGTACTTC. Its translation is CASNPSGLSYEQYF.

The V and J genes are TRBV6-5 and TRBJ1-2; D may be TRBD1 (5 bases). The CDR3 length is 12 residues. Between the trimmed V and J ends, which lost 5 bases and 4 bases, there was a span of 8 bases. Germline CDR1 reads MNHEY; CDR2 reads SVGAGI. CDR3 in amino acids: CASSPRGYGYTF. The CDR3 DNA reads TGTGCCAGCAGTCCTAGGGGCTATGGCTACACCTTC.

V gene TRBV30 combines with J gene TRBJ1-2; no clear D. The CDR3 contains 13 residues. CDR1 is GTSNPN, CDR2 SVGIG, per germline (reference sequence). V dropped 0 bases and J dropped 5 bases, with 10 bases sitting between them. The CDR3 bases are TGTGCCTGGAGTGTACAGACATGGTATGGCTACACCTTC. Its translation is CAWSVQTWYGYTF. Variable domain in full (rest from reference TRBV30 and TRBJ1-2): SQTIHQWPATLVQPVGSPLSLECTVEGTSNPNLYWYRQAAGRGLQLLFYSVGIGQISSEVPQNLSASRPQDRQFILSSKKLLLSDSGFYLCAWSVQTWYGYTFGSGTRLTVV.

The gene calls are TRBV5-6 and TRBJ1-2; 10 bases are shared with TRBD1. Germline V CDR1 and CDR2: SGHDT, YYEEEE. Losses at the gene ends were 4 bases for V and 8 bases for J; bases not matched to a gene: 5. The CDR3 totals 13 residues. CDR3 amino acids: CASSPGTGDGYTF. The CDR3 DNA follows: TGTGCCAGCAGCCCAGGGACAGGGGACGGCTACACCTTC.

The CDR3 sequence is CASRGADSPNYGYTF. The CDR3 DNA follows: TGTGCCAGCAGAGGGGCCGACAGTCCTAACTATGGCTACACCTTC. The chain employs TRBV6-5 and TRBJ1-2, with a possible D match to TRBD1 (5 bases). Germline V gives CDR1 MNHEY, CDR2 SVGAGI. Trimming shortened V by 6 bases and J by 0 bases, and 14 bases separated the two germline ends. This CDR3 has 15 amino acids.

The rearrangement uses TRBV27 and TRBJ2-7; 16 bases fit TRBD2. This CDR3 contains 19 residues. CDR1 and CDR2 (germline): MNHEY, SMNVEV (reference sequence). J gave up 0 bases and V 1 base, and 6 bases lay outside the gene matches. The CDR3 nucleotides are TGTGCCAGCAGTTTATGGGGACTAGCGGGAGGGAAAAACTCCTACGAGCAGTACTTC. Translation gives CASSLWGLAGGKNSYEQYF.

The chain uses TRBV12-3 or TRBV12-4 and TRBJ1-1; no firm D call. This CDR3 is built from 13 residues. With 6 bases removed from V and 7 bases from J, the gap between germline ends came to 15 bases. CDR3 sequence: CASSLTEDYEAFF. The CDR3 coding sequence is TGTGCCAGCAGCCTAACAGAAGACTATGAAGCTTTCTTT.

The gene calls are TRBV6-5 and TRBJ1-1; D unclear. V was shortened by 6 bases and J by 10 bases, with 24 bases between the two germline ends. Germline CDR1 and CDR2: MNHEY and SVGAGI. The CDR3 totals 15 residues. The CDR3 here is CASRQSRSVLIGAFF. For the CDR3, the DNA is TGTGCCAGCAGGCAATCTAGGTCTGTGTTAATCGGAGCTTTCTTT.

V usage is TRBV7-2 and J usage is TRBJ2-1, with no clear D. CDR1 and CDR2 from the germline V gene are SGHTA and FQGNSA. CDR3 length: 13 amino acids. V lost 1 base and J 7 bases, leaving 8 bases between the germline ends. The CDR3 sequence is CASSLESMNEQFF. CDR3 sequence (DNA): TGTGCCAGCAGCTTAGAATCAATGAATGAGCAGTTCTTC. The whole variable domain, remainder taken from reference TRBV7-2 and TRBJ2-1, is GAGVSQSPSNKVTEKGKDVELRCDPISGHTALYWYRQSLGQGLEFLIYFQGNSAPDKSGLPSDRFSAERTGGSVSTLTIQRTQQEDSAVYLCASSLESMNEQFFGPGTRLTVL.

The V call is TRBV7-3, the J call TRBJ2-1, with a possible D match to TRBD1 (5 bases). Trimming shortened V by 2 bases and J by 6 bases, and 5 bases separated the two germline ends. Germline CDR1 reads SGHTA; CDR2 reads FQGTGA. CDR3 size: 12 residues. CDR3 protein: CASSLDSNEQFF. CDR3 nucleotides: TGTGCCAGCAGCTTAGACAGCAATGAGCAGTTCTTC.

About this clone: The junction differs from germline at one of its ends, possibly a read error. This chain links TRBV28 with TRBJ1-2; D is uncertain. Germline lookup yields CDR1 MDHEN and CDR2 SYDVKM. CDR3 size: 14 residues. The CDR3 DNA follows: TGTGCCAGCAGTGTAACCGGGTCCCGCGGGCTAGAGAGCTTC. This codes for CASSVTGSRGLESF.

The gene calls are TRBV7-9 and TRBJ2-4; TRBD1 might be the D (5 bases). CDR1 SEHNR and CDR2 FQNEAQ come from the germline V gene (reference sequence). The CDR3 spans 15 residues. With 2 bases removed from V and 1 base from J, the gap between germline ends came to 9 bases. As DNA, the CDR3 is TGTGCCAGCAGCTTACCAGGGATCGCCAAAAACATTCAGTACTTC. Its translation: CASSLPGIAKNIQYF.

This clone was picked up one time. V usage is TRBV19 and J usage is TRBJ2-2, with 14 bases fitting TRBD2. The germline V gene has CDR1 LNHDA and CDR2 SQIVND (reference sequence). Trimming took 5 bases from V and 5 from J; bases not matched to a gene: 7. This CDR3 is built from 17 residues. CDR3 nucleotide sequence: TGTGCCAGTAGTGCGGGACTAGCGGGAGTAGGGACCGGGGAGCTGTTTTTT. This gives the protein CASSAGLAGVGTGELFF. Supplemented by reference TRBV19 and TRBJ2-2, the full variable domain reads DGGITQSPKYLFRKEGQNVTLSCEQNLNHDAMYWYRQDPGQGLRLIYYSQIVNDFQKGDIAEGYSVSREKKESFPLTVTSAQKNPTAFYLCASSAGLAGVGTGELFFGEGSRLTVL.